This entry describes one T cell receptor beta chain. This specimen comes from a study of blood T cell repertoires in COVID-19. Turning to the study itself: Whether acute or convalescent, the COVID-19 samples came from the United States, Italy and Spain. The cDNA or gDNA used as material had been derived from T cells, B-cell-depleted T cells, or PBMCs.

The CDR3 covers 14 residues. V shed 1 base and J shed 2 bases, with 8 bases lying between them. CDR1 is SGHVS, CDR2 FQNEAQ, per germline. Original processing methods: From reference gene primer amplification, estimates of nucleated cell counts were derived. Generated by immunoSEQ multiplex PCR, the TCRdb table keeps only in-frame clones and is missing some. V and J calls and clone size follow that table, whereas D and trimming were derived from the DNA. The sample lists around 120,000 clones; around 89% were seen once. This chain links TRBV7-8 with TRBJ2-5; D is uncertain. The sequenced sample was peripheral blood. This receptor was taken from a human donor in a cohort sampled during active COVID-19. In nucleotides, the CDR3 is TGTGCCAGCAGCTTAGTCGGCAGGCAAGAGACCCAGTACTTC. Its translation: CASSLVGRQETQYF.